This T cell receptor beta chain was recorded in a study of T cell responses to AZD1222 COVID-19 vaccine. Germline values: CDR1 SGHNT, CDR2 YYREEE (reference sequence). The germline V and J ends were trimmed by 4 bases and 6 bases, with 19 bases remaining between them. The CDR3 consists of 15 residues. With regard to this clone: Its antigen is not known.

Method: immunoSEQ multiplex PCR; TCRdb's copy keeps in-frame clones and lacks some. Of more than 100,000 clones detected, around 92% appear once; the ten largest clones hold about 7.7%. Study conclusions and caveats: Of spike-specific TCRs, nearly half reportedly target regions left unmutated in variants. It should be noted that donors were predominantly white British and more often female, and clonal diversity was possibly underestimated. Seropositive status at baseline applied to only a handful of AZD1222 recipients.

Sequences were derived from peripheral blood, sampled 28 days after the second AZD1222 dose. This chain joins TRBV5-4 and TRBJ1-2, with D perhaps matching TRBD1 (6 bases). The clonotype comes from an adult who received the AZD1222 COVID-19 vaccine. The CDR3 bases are TGTGCCAGCAGCCCCCCAGGGGTCCAGGGCAATGGCTACACCTTC. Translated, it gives CASSPPGVQGNGYTF. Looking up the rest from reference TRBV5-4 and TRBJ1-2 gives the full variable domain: ETGVTQSPTHLIKTRGQQVTLRCSSQSGHNTVSWYQQALGQGPQFIFQYYREEENGRGNFPPRFSGLQFPNYSSELNVNALELDDSALYLCASSPPGVQGNGYTFGSGTRLTVV.